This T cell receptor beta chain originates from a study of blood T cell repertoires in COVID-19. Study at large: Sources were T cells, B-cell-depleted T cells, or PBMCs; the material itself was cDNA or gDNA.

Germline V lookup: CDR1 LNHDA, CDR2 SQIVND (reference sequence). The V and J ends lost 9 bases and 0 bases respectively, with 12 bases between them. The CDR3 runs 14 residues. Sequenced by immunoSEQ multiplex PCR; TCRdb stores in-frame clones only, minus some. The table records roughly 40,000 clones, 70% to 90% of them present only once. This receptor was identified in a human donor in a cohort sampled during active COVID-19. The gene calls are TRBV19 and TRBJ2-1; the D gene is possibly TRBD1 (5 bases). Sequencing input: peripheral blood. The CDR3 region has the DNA TGTGCCAGGGCCATAAGGGGCTCCTACAATGAGCAGTTCTTC. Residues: CARAIRGSYNEQFF.